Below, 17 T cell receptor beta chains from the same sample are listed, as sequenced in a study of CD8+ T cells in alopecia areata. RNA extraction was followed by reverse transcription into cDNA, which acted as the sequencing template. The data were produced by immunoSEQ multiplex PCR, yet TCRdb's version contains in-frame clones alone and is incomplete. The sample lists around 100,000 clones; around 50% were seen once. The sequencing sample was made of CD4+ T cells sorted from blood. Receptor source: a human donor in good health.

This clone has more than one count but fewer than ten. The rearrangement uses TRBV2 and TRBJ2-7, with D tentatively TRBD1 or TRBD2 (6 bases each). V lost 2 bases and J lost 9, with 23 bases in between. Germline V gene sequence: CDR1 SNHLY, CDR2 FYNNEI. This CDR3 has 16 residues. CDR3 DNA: TGTGCCAGCAGTGAAAATCTAACGGGGGCCCTTCGGGTGCAGTACTTC. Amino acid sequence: CASSENLTGALRVQYF.

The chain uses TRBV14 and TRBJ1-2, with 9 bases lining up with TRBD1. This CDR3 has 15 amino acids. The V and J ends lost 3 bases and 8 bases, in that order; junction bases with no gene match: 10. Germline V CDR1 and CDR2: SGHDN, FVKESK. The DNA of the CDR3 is TGTGCCAGCAGCCAGGCCTCGGGACAGGGTGGCGGCTACACCTTC. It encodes CASSQASGQGGGYTF.

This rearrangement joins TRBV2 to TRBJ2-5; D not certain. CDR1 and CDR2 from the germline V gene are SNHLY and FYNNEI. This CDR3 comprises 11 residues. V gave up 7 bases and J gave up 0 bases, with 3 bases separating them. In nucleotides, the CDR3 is TGTGCCAGCAAAGACCAAGAGACCCAGTACTTC. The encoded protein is CASKDQETQYF.

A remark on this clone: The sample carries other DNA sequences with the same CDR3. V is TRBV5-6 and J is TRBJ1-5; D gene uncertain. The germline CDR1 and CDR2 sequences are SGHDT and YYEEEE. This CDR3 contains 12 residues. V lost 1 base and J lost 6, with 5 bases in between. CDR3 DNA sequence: TGTGCCAGCAGCTTGCGGGGTCAGCCCCAGCATTTT. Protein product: CASSLRGQPQHF.

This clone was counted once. CDR3 residues: CASSKSGRAAAGRETQYF. The CDR3 coding sequence is TGTGCCAGTAGTAAGTCAGGGCGGGCGGCGGCTGGTAGAGAGACCCAGTACTTC. The rearrangement uses TRBV19 and TRBJ2-5; TRBD1 or TRBD2 may be the D gene (5 bases each). The V gene's germline CDR1 is LNHDA and CDR2 SQIVND (reference sequence). The CDR3 has 18 amino acids. V shed 4 bases and J shed 4 bases, with 25 bases lying between them.

The CDR3 region is CASSQDYEQYF. Here the CDR3 DNA reads TGTGCCAGCAGCCAAGATTACGAGCAGTACTTC. This chain links TRBV14 with TRBJ2-7; D not resolved. Trimming removed 0 bases from V and 4 bases from J, with 1 base in between. This CDR3 has 11 residues. Germline lookup yields CDR1 SGHDN and CDR2 FVKESK.

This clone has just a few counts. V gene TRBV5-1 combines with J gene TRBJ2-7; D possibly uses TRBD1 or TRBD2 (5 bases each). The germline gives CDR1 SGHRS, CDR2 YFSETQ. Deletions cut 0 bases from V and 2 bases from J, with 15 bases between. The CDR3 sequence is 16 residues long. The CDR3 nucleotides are TGCGCCAGCAGCTTGGGAGGGACCGCGGTTACCTACGAGCAGTACTTC. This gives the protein CASSLGGTAVTYEQYF.

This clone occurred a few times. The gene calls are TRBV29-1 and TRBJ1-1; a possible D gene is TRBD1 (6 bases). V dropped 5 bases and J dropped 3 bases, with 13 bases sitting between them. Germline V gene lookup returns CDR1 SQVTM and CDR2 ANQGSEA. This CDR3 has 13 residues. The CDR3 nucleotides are TGCAGCGTTTGGTACAGGGCCGACACTGAAGCTTTCTTT. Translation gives CSVWYRADTEAFF.

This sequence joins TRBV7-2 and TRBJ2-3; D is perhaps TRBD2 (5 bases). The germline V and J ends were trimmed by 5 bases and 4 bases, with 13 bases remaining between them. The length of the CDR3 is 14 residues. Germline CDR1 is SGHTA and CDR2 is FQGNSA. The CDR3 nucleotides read TGTGCCAGCAGCCCCGGCCGGGGTGCAGATACGCAGTATTTT. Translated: CASSPGRGADTQYF. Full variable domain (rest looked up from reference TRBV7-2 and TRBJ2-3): GAGVSQSPSNKVTEKGKDVELRCDPISGHTALYWYRQSLGQGLEFLIYFQGNSAPDKSGLPSDRFSAERTGGSVSTLTIQRTQQEDSAVYLCASSPGRGADTQYFGPGTRLTVL.

The DNA for the CDR3 is TGTGCCAGCAGCTTGGTTGGAGGGACAAGGAACGAGCAGTACTTC. Protein sequence: CASSLVGGTRNEQYF. This sequence joins TRBV5-6 and TRBJ2-5; D may correspond to TRBD1 or TRBD2 (6 bases each). The J call may be faulty, since TRBJ2-7 better matches the DNA end. CDR1 and CDR2 (germline): SGHDT, YYEEEE. The CDR3 spans 15 residues.

In DNA form, the CDR3 reads TGTGCCATACGACCCGACGACAGTTCCTACGAGCAGTACTTC. Amino acid sequence: CAIRPDDSSYEQYF. V and J are TRBV10-3 and TRBJ2-7; a possible D gene is TRBD1 (5 bases). The V end was cut by 9 bases, the J end by 1 base, with 16 bases between. The germline V gene has CDR1 ENHRY and CDR2 SYGVKD. This CDR3 has 14 residues.

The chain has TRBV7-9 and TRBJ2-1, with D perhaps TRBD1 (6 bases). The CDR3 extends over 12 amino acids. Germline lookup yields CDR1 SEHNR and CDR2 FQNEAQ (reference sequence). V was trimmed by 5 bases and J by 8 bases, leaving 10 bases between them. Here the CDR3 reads CASSPRGHEQFF. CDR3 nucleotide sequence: TGTGCCAGCAGCCCCAGGGGCCATGAGCAGTTCTTC. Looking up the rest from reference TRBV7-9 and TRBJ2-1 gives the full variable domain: DTGVSQNPRHKITKRGQNVTFRCDPISEHNRLYWYRQTLGQGPEFLTYFQNEAQLEKSRLLSDRFSAERPKGSFSTLEIQRTEQGDSAMYLCASSPRGHEQFFGPGTRLTVL.

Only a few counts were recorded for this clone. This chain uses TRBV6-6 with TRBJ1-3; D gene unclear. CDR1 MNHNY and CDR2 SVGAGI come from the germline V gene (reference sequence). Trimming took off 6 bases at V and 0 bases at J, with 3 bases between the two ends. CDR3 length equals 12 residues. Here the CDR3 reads CASSLSGNTIYF. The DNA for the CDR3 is TGTGCCAGCAGCCTCTCTGGAAACACCATATATTTT.

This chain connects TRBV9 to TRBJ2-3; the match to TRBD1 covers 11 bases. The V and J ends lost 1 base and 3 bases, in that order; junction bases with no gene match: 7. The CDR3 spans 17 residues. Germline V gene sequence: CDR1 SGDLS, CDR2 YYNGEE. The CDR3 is CASSVTAGTGGTDTQYF. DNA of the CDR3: TGTGCCAGCAGCGTAACAGCCGGGACAGGGGGAACAGATACGCAGTATTTT. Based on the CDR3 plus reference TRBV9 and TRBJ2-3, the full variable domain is DSGVTQTPKHLITATGQRVTLRCSPRSGDLSVYWYQQSLDQGLQFLIQYYNGEERAKGNILERFSAQQFPDLHSELNLSSLELGDSALYFCASSVTAGTGGTDTQYFGPGTRLTVL.

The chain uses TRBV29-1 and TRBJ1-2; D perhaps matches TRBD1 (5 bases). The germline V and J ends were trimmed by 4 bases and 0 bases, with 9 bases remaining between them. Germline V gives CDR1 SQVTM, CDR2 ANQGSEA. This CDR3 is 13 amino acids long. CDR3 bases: TGCAGCGTTGGAGGACAAGCTAACTATGGCTACACCTTC. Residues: CSVGGQANYGYTF.

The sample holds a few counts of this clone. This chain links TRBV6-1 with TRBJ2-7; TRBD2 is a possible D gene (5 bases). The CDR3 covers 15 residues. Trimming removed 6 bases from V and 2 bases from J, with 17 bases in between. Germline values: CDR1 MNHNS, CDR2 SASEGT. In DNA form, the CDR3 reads TGTGCCAGCAGCGAAAATCGGGCGGGCCCCTACGAGCAGTACTTC. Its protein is CASSENRAGPYEQYF.

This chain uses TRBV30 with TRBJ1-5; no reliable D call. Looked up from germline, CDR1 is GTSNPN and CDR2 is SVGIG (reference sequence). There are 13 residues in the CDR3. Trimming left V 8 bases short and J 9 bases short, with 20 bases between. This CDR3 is CALNDPATGPQHF. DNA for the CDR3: TGTGCCCTTAACGACCCGGCCACGGGGCCCCAGCATTTT.